This is a list of T cell receptor beta chains from one sample in a study of shared clonotypes between healthy human individuals. TCRdb's table, derived via immunoSEQ multiplex PCR, lists solely in-frame clones and lacks some. The sample has roughly 1,600,000 clones; less than 99% are singletons. The sample taken for sequencing was naive CD4+ T cells sorted from blood. These receptors came from a man aged 30 to 39 in good health. Both conserved end residues are part of each CDR3. A D gene is named only where the DNA matches it firmly. Size values are once, few and many counts, or a class for expanded clones, and some rows have none.

j_gene,v_gene,d_gene,abundance,CDR3aa,CDR3nt
TRBJ2-1,TRBV7-2,-,-,CASSFEGWGSSYNEQFF,TGTGCCAGCAGCTTTGAGGGGTGGGGTAGCTCCTACAATGAGCAGTTCTTC
TRBJ1-3,TRBV7-9,-,once,CASSLWRSSGNTIYF,TGTGCCAGCAGCTTATGGAGAAGCTCTGGAAACACCATATATTTT
TRBJ2-7,TRBV11-3,TRBD2,-,CASSRGLAGHYEQYF,TGTGCCAGCAGCCGGGGACTAGCGGGCCACTACGAGCAGTACTTC
TRBJ1-4,TRBV4-1,-,-,CASSQVWGATNEKLFF,TGCGCCAGCAGCCAAGTTTGGGGGGCAACTAATGAAAAACTGTTTTTT
TRBJ2-3,TRBV7-2,-,-,CASSSGAKMTTQYF,TGTGCCAGCAGCTCAGGGGCCAAGATGACTACGCAGTATTTT
TRBJ2-3,TRBV11-2,-,-,CASSLSAGTDTQYF,TGTGCCAGCAGCTTATCAGCGGGCACAGATACGCAGTATTTT
TRBJ2-6,TRBV5-1,-,once,CASQYRAPISGANVLTF,TGCGCCAGCCAATACAGGGCCCCAATCTCTGGGGCCAACGTCCTGACTTTC
TRBJ1-2,TRBV7-2,-,-,CASSSEALTPPDGYTF,TGTGCCAGCAGCTCAGAGGCCCTTACTCCTCCCGATGGCTACACCTTC
TRBJ2-5,TRBV10-3,TRBD1,-,CAISERGQGETQYF,TGTGCCATCAGTGAGAGGGGACAGGGGGAGACCCAGTACTTC
TRBJ2-4,TRBV18,-,-,CASSPPQVSKNIQYF,TGTGCCAGCTCACCACCGCAAGTTTCCAAAAACATTCAGTACTTC
TRBJ1-2,TRBV7-2,-,-,CASSLDEVLWGYGYTF,TGTGCCAGCAGCTTAGATGAGGTCCTTTGGGGCTATGGCTACACCTTC
TRBJ1-2,TRBV27,-,-,CASSLAGIPAIYGYTF,TGTGCCAGCAGTTTGGCAGGCATCCCGGCCATCTATGGCTACACCTTC
TRBJ2-1,TRBV20-1,-,-,CSATPLNEQFF,TGCAGTGCTACTCCCCTCAATGAGCAGTTCTTC
TRBJ1-5,TRBV29-1,-,-,CSVAGGPSNQPQHF,TGCAGCGTTGCTGGGGGACCCAGCAATCAGCCCCAGCATTTT
TRBJ2-7,TRBV5-1,TRBD2,-,CASSPLAGGSYEQYF,TGCGCCAGCAGCCCCCTAGCGGGAGGTTCCTACGAGCAGTACTTC
TRBJ2-5,TRBV5-1,TRBD1,-,CASSLAGQGRETQYF,TGCGCCAGCAGTCTAGCCGGACAGGGTAGAGAGACCCAGTACTTC